This T cell receptor beta chain stems from a study of regulatory T cells in long-lasting Graves disease. Concerning this clonotype: The antigen is unknown. A much larger clone differs from this one at a single base, so this may be a read error.

CDR3 length: 15 amino acids. Germline V gene sequence: CDR1 SEHNR, CDR2 FQNEAQ (reference sequence). Construction of the TCR beta libraries employed iRepertoire HTBI primers in conjunction with Arm-PCR of CDR3 regions. TCRdb used MiXCR to reprocess the multiplex PCR reads, holding one entry per CDR3 protein. Here the sample spans about 220,000 distinct CDR3 sequences, around 18% being singletons. Study-wide points: The study found TRBV28, TRBJ1-2 and TRBJ2-5 favored in persistent disease. Newly diagnosed Graves' patients had higher TCR diversity than persistent ones.

Time point given: newly diagnosed GD, antithyroid drugs for less than 3 months. Isolated PBMC RNA provided the starting material for the TCR library. The starting material was peripheral blood mononuclear cells (PBMCs), obtained at new diagnosis, from a patient treated with antithyroid drugs. The TCR originated in a female donor with Graves disease. This chain connects TRBV7-9 to TRBJ2-1; D not resolved. CDR3: CAGSLDRANYNEQFF. DNA for the CDR3: TGTGCCGGCAGCTTAGACCGGGCAAACTACAATGAGCAGTTCTTC.